The 18 T cell receptor beta chains listed next were all sequenced from one sample in a study of T cell repertoires in cytomegalovirus infection. In TCRdb, the reads were re-called with MiXCR into one record per CDR3 protein. The repertoire holds about 310,000 distinct CDR3 sequences, with under 20% as singletons. Sequenced input: PBMCs. The receptors originated from a human donor in good health (CMV status not recorded). Some clones in this sample may be carry-over from other donors' samples.

This clonotype was seen repeatedly, ten times or more. The rearrangement joins TRBV28 to TRBJ2-3; D gene ambiguous. CDR1 is MDHEN and CDR2 is SYDVKM in the germline V gene. CDR3 length: 14 amino acids. The V and J ends lost 4 bases and 2 bases respectively, with 10 bases between them. The CDR3 DNA sequence: TGTGCCAGCAGTTCCCAGACCAACACAGATACGCAGTATTTT. Protein sequence: CASSSQTNTDTQYF.

The V gene is TRBV7-9, the J gene TRBJ2-7, with TRBD2 as a possible D gene (6 bases). The V end was cut by 2 bases, the J end by 6 bases, with 8 bases between. This CDR3 comprises 12 residues. The germline V gene encodes CDR1 SEHNR and CDR2 FQNEAQ (reference sequence). The CDR3 DNA reads as TGTGCCAGCAGCTTACGGGGGTCCGAGCAGTACTTC. Translation gives CASSLRGSEQYF. The complete variable domain, with remaining parts taken from reference TRBV7-9 and TRBJ2-7, reads DTGVSQNPRHKITKRGQNVTFRCDPISEHNRLYWYRQTLGQGPEFLTYFQNEAQLEKSRLLSDRFSAERPKGSFSTLEIQRTEQGDSAMYLCASSLRGSEQYFGPGTRLTVT.

This clonotype was counted ten times or more. The chain employs TRBV7-6 and TRBJ1-4; D possibly corresponds to TRBD1 (5 bases). Trimming cost V 5 bases and J 11 bases, with 18 bases left between them. Per the germline V gene, CDR1 is SGHVS and CDR2 is FNYEAQ. The CDR3 is made up of 14 amino acids. CDR3 sequence reads: CASSGREGFDKLFF. CDR3 DNA: TGTGCCAGCAGCGGCAGGGAGGGATTCGATAAACTGTTTTTT. Drawing the rest from reference TRBV7-6 and TRBJ1-4, the complete variable domain is GAGVSQSPRYKVTKRGQDVALRCDPISGHVSLYWYRQALGQGPEFLTYFNYEAQQDKSGLPNDRFSAERPEGSISTLTIQRTEQRDSAMYRCASSGREGFDKLFFGSGTQLSVL.

This clonotype was counted between two and nine times. The chain uses TRBV20-1 and TRBJ2-1; D could derive from TRBD1 or TRBD2 (5 bases each). The germline V and J ends were trimmed by 3 bases and 3 bases, with 12 bases remaining between them. CDR3 length equals 14 residues. Germline CDR1 reads DFQATT; CDR2 reads SNEGSKA (reference sequence). CDR3 coding DNA: TGCAGTGCTAGTTACGGGGACGACTACAATGAGCAGTTCTTC. It specifies CSASYGDDYNEQFF.

This clonotype was seen a handful of times. The CDR3 coding sequence is TGTGCCAGCAGCCAAGAGGGGGGGGCCCAGCCCCAGCATTTT. As protein: CASSQEGGAQPQHF. The chain joins TRBV3-1 to TRBJ1-5; D might be TRBD1 (6 bases). The CDR3 sequence is 14 residues long. The germline V gene has CDR1 LGHDT and CDR2 YNNKEL (reference sequence). V lost 0 bases, J lost 7 bases, and 10 bases lay in between.

In its sample, this clonotype was seen many times. V is TRBV4-1 and J is TRBJ2-2, with 7 bases identical to TRBD1. CDR3 size: 14 residues. The junction had 3 bases not matched to a gene; V was cut back by 2 bases and J by 6 bases. Per the germline V gene, CDR1 is MGHRA and CDR2 is YSYEKL. CDR3 DNA: TGCGCCAGCAGCCAAAACAGGGGTCCCGGGGAGCTGTTTTTT. Its protein is CASSQNRGPGELFF.

V usage is TRBV7-4 and J usage is TRBJ2-7; maybe TRBD2 (7 bases). V was pared by 2 bases and J by 0 bases, with 17 bases between. This CDR3 region has 17 residues. Germline V CDR1 and CDR2: SGHVT, SQSDAQ. The CDR3 sequence: CASSLLRLGGGSYEQYF. The CDR3 coding sequence is TGTGCCAGCAGCTTATTACGATTGGGAGGGGGCTCCTACGAGCAGTACTTC.

This clonotype has at least ten counts. The chain employs TRBV10-3 and TRBJ2-2; D might be TRBD2 (5 bases). The germline gives CDR1 ENHRY, CDR2 SYGVKD. The CDR3 spans 16 residues. The CDR3 nucleotides are TGTGCATCCGGGGTGGCCGAAGGCAGGAACACCGGGGAGCTGTTTTTT. Translation: CASGVAEGRNTGELFF.

There are many counts of this clonotype. The chain links TRBV7-2 to TRBJ1-3, with 8 bases matching TRBD1. The ends lost 1 base at V and 3 bases at J; junction bases unmatched: 5. The CDR3 length is 16 residues. Germline values: CDR1 SGHTA, CDR2 FQGNSA. CDR3 nucleotide sequence: TGTGCCAGCAGCTTAGACTCAGGGGGCCGTGGAAACACCATATATTTT. Residues: CASSLDSGGRGNTIYF.

This clonotype was counted between two and nine times. This sequence joins TRBV10-3 and TRBJ1-1, with D perhaps TRBD1 (5 bases). Germline V gene data show CDR1 as ENHRY and CDR2 as SYGVKD. CDR3 size: 15 residues. V was cut by 7 bases and J by 4 bases, with 19 bases left in between. The DNA for the CDR3 is TGTGCCATCAATCCAAACCCCCAAGGGGCCACTGAAGCTTTCTTT. It is translated as CAINPNPQGATEAFF.

This clonotype was seen at least ten times. V gene TRBV29-1 combines with J gene TRBJ2-1; D is perhaps TRBD1 (5 bases). V gave up 6 bases and J gave up 5 bases, with 20 bases separating them. The CDR3 spans 15 residues. Germline V gives CDR1 SQVTM, CDR2 ANQGSEA. The CDR3: CSVPGPLGLDNEQFF. CDR3 bases: TGCAGCGTCCCAGGCCCGTTGGGGCTCGACAATGAGCAGTTCTTC.

V and J are TRBV4-3 and TRBJ2-4; TRBD1 or TRBD2 may be the D gene (5 bases each). CDR1 and CDR2 from the germline V gene are LGHNA and YSLEER. Trimming cost V 0 bases and J 0 bases, with 12 bases left between them. This CDR3 contains 17 residues. The CDR3 DNA follows: TGCGCCAGCAGCCAAGACCTACCGGGGCTAGCCAAAAACATTCAGTACTTC. Protein sequence: CASSQDLPGLAKNIQYF.

J is TRBJ2-1 and V is TRBV14, with 9 bases aligning to TRBD2. V gave up 4 bases and J gave up 0 bases; unmatched junction bases: 13. Per germline, CDR1 SGHDN and CDR2 FVKESK. The length of the CDR3 is 19 residues. The DNA of the CDR3 is TGTGCCAGCAGCCTCCAACTAATTAGCGGGGGAAGCTCCTACAATGAGCAGTTCTTC. Protein sequence: CASSLQLISGGSSYNEQFF. The full variable domain, with the rest looked up from reference TRBV14 and TRBJ2-1, is EAGVTQFPSHSVIEKGQTVTLRCDPISGHDNLYWYRRVMGKEIKFLLHFVKESKQDESGMPNNRFLAERTGGTYSTLKVQPAELEDSGVYFCASSLQLISGGSSYNEQFFGPGTRLTVL.

There are many counts of this clonotype. This chain connects TRBV6-5 to TRBJ2-2, with unresolved D. V gave up 2 bases and J gave up 0 bases, with 13 bases separating them. CDR1 MNHEY and CDR2 SVGAGI come from the germline V gene. The CDR3 is made up of 17 amino acids. The CDR3 here is CASSYVMFGSNTGELFF. DNA of the CDR3: TGTGCCAGCAGTTACGTTATGTTTGGCTCGAACACCGGGGAGCTGTTTTTT.

The rearrangement links TRBV4-1 to TRBJ1-5; TRBD1 matches 9 bases. The CDR3 length is 18 residues. Germline trimming cut 0 bases from V and 5 bases from J; bases unmatched to any gene: 11. The germline V gene encodes CDR1 MGHRA and CDR2 YSYEKL. The CDR3 DNA sequence: TGCGCCAGCAGCCAAGAACCCTACACAGGGGGCGGGGATCAGCCCCAGCATTTT. Amino acid sequence: CASSQEPYTGGGDQPQHF.

This clonotype was picked up a small number of times. V is TRBV12-3 or TRBV12-4 and J is TRBJ1-6, with D hard to call. The CDR3 spans 14 residues. The V end was cut by 3 bases, the J end by 6 bases, with 9 bases between. The CDR3 coding sequence is TGTGCCAGCAGTTTTCTGGGCACTAATTCACCCCTCCACTTT. It is translated as CASSFLGTNSPLHF.

In its sample, this clonotype was seen many times. The chain combines TRBV12-3 or TRBV12-4 with TRBJ1-3; D remains ambiguous. The CDR3 contains 14 residues. The germline V and J ends were trimmed by 6 bases and 0 bases, with 9 bases remaining between them. The CDR3 reads CASSLTSSGNTIYF. The CDR3 bases are TGTGCCAGCAGCTTGACATCCTCTGGAAACACCATATATTTT.

This clonotype came up a few times. The V call is TRBV4-1, the J call TRBJ1-2, with 9 bases matching TRBD1. Unmatched junction bases numbered 16, after V lost 1 base and J lost 7 bases. The germline V gene has CDR1 MGHRA and CDR2 YSYEKL. The CDR3 length is 18 residues. CDR3 nucleotides: TGCGCCAGCAGCCAAGGTCCCTTGCCGGGACAGGGAATATTTGGCTACACCTTC. This gives the protein CASSQGPLPGQGIFGYTF.